The 31 T cell receptor beta chains below were found in one sample sequenced in a study of blood T cell repertoires in COVID-19. Produced via immunoSEQ multiplex PCR; TCRdb's table is partial and in-frame only. The data hold under 350,000 clones, with 85% to 90% observed a single time. The specimen sequenced was peripheral blood. All receptors come from a man aged 40-49 years with acute or convalescent COVID-19.

The rearrangement joins TRBV5-1 to TRBJ1-1; 8 bases align to TRBD1. This CDR3 is 14 amino acids long. V trimming: 4 bases; J trimming: 0 bases; junction bases outside the gene matches: 2. CDR1 and CDR2 from the germline V gene are SGHRS and YFSETQ. The CDR3 DNA follows: TGCGCCAGCAGCGCGGACAGGGTGAACACTGAAGCTTTCTTT. As protein: CASSADRVNTEAFF.

The J gene is TRBJ2-2, the V gene TRBV24-1; TRBD1 matches 10 bases. Trimming removed 3 bases from V and 6 bases from J; junction bases left unmatched: 9. CDR1 KGHDR and CDR2 SFDVKD come from the germline V gene. This CDR3 region has 17 residues. The CDR3 DNA reads TGTGCCACCAGTGATCAGGGACAGGGGATAATGGCCGGGGAGCTGTTTTTT. This gives the protein CATSDQGQGIMAGELFF.

The V gene is TRBV7-6, the J gene TRBJ2-1, with a weak D call TRBD1 (6 bases). The V gene's germline CDR1 is SGHVS and CDR2 FNYEAQ. V lost 3 bases to trimming and J lost 2 bases, with 11 bases between them. The CDR3 loop spans 15 amino acids. The CDR3: CASSLIQGTYNEQFF. The CDR3 region has the DNA TGTGCCAGCAGCTTGATACAGGGAACCTACAATGAGCAGTTCTTC.

CDR3 residues: CASGLGQENTGELFF. As DNA, the CDR3 is TGTGCTAGTGGTTTAGGACAGGAGAACACCGGGGAGCTGTTTTTT. This chain links TRBV12-5 with TRBJ2-2; 7 bases align to TRBD1. The length of the CDR3 is 15 residues. Losses at the gene ends were 3 bases for V and 1 base for J; bases not matched to a gene: 2. Germline V gene sequence: CDR1 LGHNT, CDR2 FRNRAP.

J is TRBJ1-2 and V is TRBV2; the D is unclear. This CDR3 has 15 residues. V was cut by 3 bases and J by 4 bases, with 15 bases left in between. Germline lookup yields CDR1 SNHLY and CDR2 FYNNEI. CDR3 bases: TGTGCCAGCAGTGATCGGAAAGGGAGCGTCTATGGCTACACCTTC. Its protein product is CASSDRKGSVYGYTF.

Here the CDR3 DNA reads TGTGCCAGCACCGAATTAGAGGGTCAGCCCCAGCATTTT. Amino acids: CASTELEGQPQHF. The rearrangement joins TRBV7-3 to TRBJ1-5; no definite D call. Germline V gene data show CDR1 as SGHTA and CDR2 as FQGTGA. CDR3 length: 13 residues. Deletions cut 7 bases from V and 6 bases from J, with 13 bases between.

V gene TRBV7-9 combines with J gene TRBJ1-1; no clear D gene. The CDR3 extends over 13 amino acids. V lost 4 bases and J lost 0, with 6 bases in between. Per the germline V gene, CDR1 is SEHNR and CDR2 is FQNEAQ (reference sequence). The CDR3 loop reads CASSYYLNTEAFF. The CDR3 DNA sequence: TGTGCCAGCAGCTACTATTTGAACACTGAAGCTTTCTTT.

This clone was detected only once. The V gene is TRBV5-1, the J gene TRBJ2-7; 9 positions match TRBD1. This CDR3 comprises 15 residues. V dropped 4 bases and J dropped 0; count of bases not matched to a gene: 5. In germline, CDR1 is SGHRS, CDR2 YFSETQ. CDR3 nucleotide sequence: TGCGCCAGCAGCCCCCGGGACAGGGCCTCCTACGAGCAGTACTTC. Protein sequence: CASSPRDRASYEQYF.

The chain recombines TRBV6-4 with TRBJ2-2; 7 bases line up with TRBD1. CDR3 length: 16 amino acids. Germline-derived CDR1 and CDR2 are MRHNA and SNTAGT. J lost 1 base, V lost 6 bases, and 8 bases had no gene match. For the CDR3, the DNA is TGTGCCAGCAGCCCGGCCCGACAGGGGAACACCGGGGAGCTGTTTTTT. The encoded protein is CASSPARQGNTGELFF.

The V gene is TRBV7-2, the J gene TRBJ1-5; 8 bases align to TRBD1. The CDR3 consists of 14 residues. Germline lookup yields CDR1 SGHTA and CDR2 FQGNSA. J lost 7 bases, V lost 6 bases, and 8 bases had no gene match. The CDR3: CASRTGTGSQPQHF. In DNA, the CDR3 is TGTGCCAGCAGGACCGGGACAGGTAGCCAGCCCCAGCATTTT. Supplemented by reference TRBV7-2 and TRBJ1-5, the full variable domain reads GAGVSQSPSNKVTEKGKDVELRCDPISGHTALYWYRQSLGQGLEFLIYFQGNSAPDKSGLPSDRFSAERTGGSVSTLTIQRTQQEDSAVYLCASRTGTGSQPQHFGDGTRLSIL.

This rearrangement joins TRBV5-6 to TRBJ2-7; 7 nucleotides line up with TRBD1. V shed 3 bases, J shed 0 bases, and the junction held 3 bases outside the gene matches. The CDR3 covers 14 residues. Per germline, CDR1 SGHDT and CDR2 YYEEEE. This CDR3 is CASSSQGSSYEQYF. The CDR3 DNA reads TGTGCCAGCAGCTCACAGGGGAGCTCCTACGAGCAGTACTTC.

This chain connects TRBV4-2 to TRBJ1-3; D is undetermined. The V end was cut by 0 bases, the J end by 0 bases, with 6 bases between. The CDR3 is 15 amino acids. Germline CDR1 reads LGHNA; CDR2 reads YNFKEQ. The CDR3 region is CASSQEGSSGNTIYF. CDR3 nucleotides: TGTGCCAGCAGCCAAGAAGGGAGCTCTGGAAACACCATATATTTT.

V and J are TRBV4-2 and TRBJ1-4; TRBD1 is a possible D gene (5 bases). The CDR3 is 17 amino acids. CDR1 is LGHNA and CDR2 is YNFKEQ in the germline V gene. V gave up 2 bases and J gave up 5 bases, with 18 bases separating them. The CDR3 sequence is CASSQRSGGEENEKLFF. The CDR3 DNA follows: TGTGCCAGCAGCCAAAGGAGCGGGGGGGAGGAGAATGAAAAACTGTTTTTT.

J is TRBJ2-1 and V is TRBV5-1, with a tentative D call TRBD1 (5 bases). Germline V lookup: CDR1 SGHRS, CDR2 YFSETQ. Between the trimmed V and J ends, which lost 0 bases and 10 bases, there was a span of 8 bases. CDR3 size: 12 residues. The CDR3, as DNA: TGCGCCAGCAGCTTGGGTACAGGCGAGCAGTTCTTC. Translated: CASSLGTGEQFF. Using reference TRBV5-1 and TRBJ2-1 for the parts outside the CDR3, the full variable domain is KAGVTQTPRYLIKTRGQQVTLSCSPISGHRSVSWYQQTPGQGLQFLFEYFSETQRNKGNFPGRFSGRQFSNSRSEMNVSTLELGDSALYLCASSLGTGEQFFGPGTRLTVL.

The chain carries TRBV12-5 and TRBJ1-1; 7 nucleotides line up with TRBD1. Losses at the gene ends were 5 bases for V and 6 bases for J; bases not matched to a gene: 18. This CDR3 has 17 residues. Looked up from germline, CDR1 is LGHNT and CDR2 is FRNRAP. CDR3 residues: CASGPRGQGEGPAEAFF. CDR3 DNA: TGTGCTAGTGGTCCGAGGGGGCAGGGAGAGGGTCCGGCTGAAGCTTTCTTT.

This rearrangement joins TRBV5-1 to TRBJ1-1; unclear D gene. The V end was cut by 4 bases, the J end by 4 bases, with 14 bases between. CDR1 and CDR2 from the germline V gene are SGHRS and YFSETQ. The CDR3 loop spans 14 amino acids. CDR3 bases: TGCGCCAGCAGCCCGGGCCCTGGGAGCACTGAAGCTTTCTTT. It codes for CASSPGPGSTEAFF.

The genes are TRBV6-2 or TRBV6-3 and TRBJ2-6, with no clear D. V was shortened by 2 bases and J by 0 bases, with 11 bases between the two germline ends. In germline, CDR1 is MNHEY, CDR2 SVGEGT. CDR3 size: 17 residues. CDR3 sequence: CASSYPGKRSGANVLTF. For the CDR3, the DNA is TGTGCCAGCAGTTACCCAGGCAAACGCTCTGGGGCCAACGTCCTGACTTTC.

The chain employs TRBV19 and TRBJ1-1; the match to TRBD1 covers 8 bases. Germline CDR1 reads LNHDA; CDR2 reads SQIVND (reference sequence). The CDR3 is made up of 16 amino acids. V lost 5 bases to trimming and J lost 5 bases; unmatched junction nucleotides: 13. CDR3 sequence reads: CASSFVGQGRGTEAFF. The CDR3 nucleotides are TGTGCCAGTAGTTTCGTTGGACAGGGTCGGGGAACTGAAGCTTTCTTT.

This chain joins TRBV6-6 and TRBJ1-1; D uncertain. Trimming left V 0 bases short and J 6 bases short, with 14 bases between. This CDR3 is built from 15 residues. The V gene's germline CDR1 is MNHNY and CDR2 SVGAGI (reference sequence). CDR3 nucleotides: TGTGCCAGCAGTTACTCGATTGGTATGGAGGCTGAAGCTTTCTTT. Encoded protein: CASSYSIGMEAEAFF.

V and J are TRBV19 and TRBJ1-2, with 9 bases identical to TRBD1. Germline trimming cut 5 bases from V and 2 bases from J; bases unmatched to any gene: 6. The CDR3 contains 15 residues. Germline V lookup: CDR1 LNHDA, CDR2 SQIVND (reference sequence). CDR3 nucleotide sequence: TGTGCCAGTAGTTTAACCGGGACAGGGAACTATGGCTACACCTTC. As protein: CASSLTGTGNYGYTF. The full variable domain, rest sourced from reference TRBV19 and TRBJ1-2, is DGGITQSPKYLFRKEGQNVTLSCEQNLNHDAMYWYRQDPGQGLRLIYYSQIVNDFQKGDIAEGYSVSREKKESFPLTVTSAQKNPTAFYLCASSLTGTGNYGYTFGSGTRLTVV.

This chain links TRBV6-5 with TRBJ1-1, with 7 bases identical to TRBD1. Per germline, CDR1 MNHEY and CDR2 SVGAGI. Losses at the gene ends were 7 bases for V and 0 bases for J; bases not matched to a gene: 8. The CDR3 sequence is 15 residues long. CDR3 coding DNA: TGTGCCAGCACTCCCACGGACAGGCTGAACACTGAAGCTTTCTTT. Amino acid sequence: CASTPTDRLNTEAFF.

The gene calls are TRBV29-1 and TRBJ2-3; D is uncertain. Germline loops: CDR1 SQVTM, CDR2 ANQGSEA. The CDR3 consists of 11 residues. V shed 6 bases and J shed 2 bases, with 6 bases lying between them. CDR3: CSVSDTDTQYF. The CDR3 DNA follows: TGCAGCGTCAGCGACACAGATACGCAGTATTTT.

The rearrangement joins TRBV9 to TRBJ2-1; D is possibly TRBD2 (5 bases). V lost 0 bases, J lost 8 bases, and 12 bases lay in between. The CDR3 contains 14 residues. Germline values: CDR1 SGDLS, CDR2 YYNGEE. DNA for the CDR3: TGTGCCAGCAGCGTAGTAGGCTCCGGGGATGAGCAGTTCTTC. This encodes CASSVVGSGDEQFF.

V gene TRBV18 combines with J gene TRBJ1-2; TRBD1 agrees at 9 bases. CDR1 is KGHSH, CDR2 LQKENI, per germline. The CDR3 totals 14 residues. V gave up 7 bases and J gave up 2 bases; unmatched junction bases: 5. CDR3 DNA: TGTGCCAGCTTCACGACAGGGGGGAACTATGGCTACACCTTC. Protein sequence: CASFTTGGNYGYTF.

The chain joins TRBV6-5 to TRBJ1-5; D call uncertain. V was trimmed by 11 bases and J by 4 bases, leaving 15 bases between them. This CDR3 spans 13 amino acids. Germline V CDR1 and CDR2: MNHEY, SVGAGI. The CDR3 bases are TGTGCCCTGGAGGTGTCACGGAATCAGCCCCAGCATTTT. This codes for CALEVSRNQPQHF.

The chain uses TRBV5-4 and TRBJ1-1; maybe TRBD1 (5 bases). Deletions cut 2 bases from V and 11 bases from J, with 19 bases between. The CDR3 runs 14 residues. Germline assignment: CDR1 SGHNT and CDR2 YYREEE (reference sequence). The CDR3 DNA is TGTGCCAGCAGCTTCCCTGGGTACCCGGAGGGGGCTTTCTTT. Residues: CASSFPGYPEGAFF.

This sequence joins TRBV15 and TRBJ1-3, with 7 bases lining up with TRBD1. The length of the CDR3 is 14 residues. After removal of 8 bases from V and 0 bases from J, the junction contained 4 bases not matched to a gene. CDR1 LNHNV and CDR2 YYDKDF come from the germline V gene (reference sequence). The CDR3 spells CATAGQSSGNTIYF. Here the CDR3 DNA reads TGTGCCACCGCGGGACAGAGCTCTGGAAACACCATATATTTT.

The J gene is TRBJ2-2, the V gene TRBV19, with D perhaps matching TRBD1 (5 bases). The V gene's germline CDR1 is LNHDA and CDR2 SQIVND (reference sequence). Trimming removed 6 bases at V and 2 bases at J, with 13 bases between. This CDR3 comprises 15 residues. The CDR3 here is CASRRQGANTGELFF. The DNA of the CDR3 is TGTGCCAGTAGGAGGCAGGGCGCAAACACCGGGGAGCTGTTTTTT.

The sample holds a few counts of this clone. The chain carries TRBV6-1 and TRBJ1-2; no firm D call. The CDR3 runs to 14 residues. V shed 3 bases and J shed 2 bases, with 10 bases lying between them. Germline values: CDR1 MNHNS, CDR2 SASEGT. CDR3 sequence (DNA): TGTGCCAGCAGTGACCGAGACATGAACTATGGCTACACCTTC. The encoded protein is CASSDRDMNYGYTF.

Regarding this clone: The sample holds other DNA sequences that translate to the same CDR3. This sequence joins TRBV19 and TRBJ1-2; D remains ambiguous. Germline CDR1 reads LNHDA; CDR2 reads SQIVND (reference sequence). V lost 6 bases and J lost 5, with 10 bases in between. The CDR3 has 12 amino acids. CDR3 nucleotides: TGTGCCAGTAGGTTGTCCCGTTATGGCTACACCTTC. It yields the protein CASRLSRYGYTF.

V usage is TRBV30 and J usage is TRBJ1-3, with D tentatively TRBD1 (5 bases). The CDR3 consists of 15 residues. Germline lookup yields CDR1 GTSNPN and CDR2 SVGIG (reference sequence). V lost 2 bases to trimming and J lost 0 bases, with 11 bases between them. CDR3 nucleotides: TGTGCCTGGAGTACGACAGCGTCCTCTGGAAACACCATATATTTT. Translated, it gives CAWSTTASSGNTIYF.